Described below is a single TCR beta chain sequence and its context. The sample originates from a study of patients and donors after allogeneic stem cell transplantation. Using its own MiXCR run on the RT-PCR reads, TCRdb lists one record per CDR3 protein. Of around 150,000 distinct CDR3 sequences in the sample, 25% to 35% are singletons; the top ten hold approximately 3.5%. V lost 3 bases, J lost 2 bases, and 14 bases lay in between. The germline V gene has CDR1 KGHSH and CDR2 LQKENI. The CDR3 length is 15 residues. The sample taken for sequencing was blood, either unsorted or a sorted T cell fraction (not recorded which). The clonotype comes from a human donor who was either an allogeneic HSCT recipient or a stem cell or donor lymphocyte infusion donor (not recorded which). It is not recorded whose cells these are; they may come from a transplant donor. This chain links TRBV18 with TRBJ2-7; possible D gene TRBD2, 6 bases. CDR3 sequence: CASSPNSGLAYEQYF. The CDR3, as DNA: TGTGCCAGCTCACCCAATTCGGGACTGGCCTACGAGCAGTACTTC.